Listed below are T cell receptor beta chains from one sample, sequenced in a study of OX40 agonist ivuxolimab in advanced cancers. The data were produced by immunoSEQ multiplex PCR, yet TCRdb's version contains in-frame clones alone and is incomplete. This table holds 69,000 or so clones, about four fifths found once. Sequencing used CD4+ or CD8+ T cells sorted from blood, obtained in a trial of the OX40 agonist ivuxolimab. These receptors originate from an adult with an advanced solid tumor such as melanoma, head and neck, liver or kidney cancer. The CDR3 runs from the conserved cysteine through the conserved F or W. The D gene is left open where the match is weak. Not all rows give a size; the values are once, few, many and, for expanded clones, a class.

>TRBV27|TRBJ1-1|11|.|.
CASSRGTEAFF
TGTGCCAGCAGCCGTGGCACTGAAGCTTTCTTT
>TRBV6-6|TRBJ2-1|11|.|.
CASSPNREQFF
TGTGCCAGCAGTCCCAACAGGGAGCAGTTCTTC
>TRBV14|TRBJ2-5|17|.|.
CASSQDRRGRSQETQYF
TGTGCCAGCAGCCAAGATCGGAGAGGGCGGTCCCAAGAGACCCAGTACTTC
>TRBV4-2|TRBJ2-4|19|.|TRBD1
CASSQGHPNGQAAKNIQYF
TGTGCCAGCAGCCAAGGCCACCCGAACGGACAGGCCGCCAAAAACATTCAGTACTTC
>TRBV29-1|TRBJ2-1|16|once|TRBD2
CSVEGGTSGAYNEQFF
TGCAGCGTTGAAGGGGGGACTAGCGGTGCCTACAATGAGCAGTTCTTC
>TRBV28|TRBJ2-2|15|.|.
CASSLLVRGTGELFF
TGTGCCAGCAGTCTCCTCGTACGGGGAACCGGGGAGCTGTTTTTT
>TRBV30|TRBJ1-1|14|.|.
CAWTTGMGDTEAFF
TGTGCCTGGACCACTGGAATGGGGGACACTGAAGCTTTCTTT
>TRBV7-9|TRBJ2-5|14|.|TRBD2
CASRSGSAQETQYF
TGTGCCAGCAGGAGCGGGAGTGCGCAAGAGACCCAGTACTTC
>TRBV2|TRBJ1-1|13|.|.
CASTTEGGTEAFF
TGTGCCAGCACGACGGAGGGGGGCACTGAAGCTTTCTTT
>TRBV25-1|TRBJ1-1|17|.|TRBD1
CARNRGTLGSMNTEAFF
TGTGCCAGAAACAGGGGGACGCTGGGGTCGATGAACACTGAAGCTTTCTTT
>TRBV27|TRBJ2-2|17|.|TRBD2
CASSLSTSGGTFGELFF
TGTGCCAGCAGTTTATCCACTAGCGGGGGGACGTTCGGGGAGCTGTTTTTT
>TRBV7-9|TRBJ2-2|13|.|.
CASSLKNTGELFF
TGTGCCAGCAGCCTCAAAAACACCGGGGAGCTGTTTTTT
>TRBV5-1|TRBJ2-1|17|.|TRBD2
CASSTGTSGSSYNEQFF
TGCGCCAGCAGTACCGGGACTAGCGGCAGCTCCTACAATGAGCAGTTCTTC
>TRBV7-9|TRBJ2-3|16|.|TRBD1
CASSFGSGQGIDTQYF
TGTGCCAGCAGCTTCGGATCTGGACAGGGAATAGATACGCAGTATTTT
>TRBV2|TRBJ2-1|13|.|.
CASSQPRADEQFF
TGTGCCAGCAGCCAACCCAGGGCTGATGAGCAGTTCTTC
>TRBV5-1|TRBJ2-5|15|.|TRBD1
CASSLTGTDQETQYF
TGCGCCAGCAGCTTGACCGGGACAGACCAAGAGACCCAGTACTTC
>TRBV4-3|TRBJ2-5|16|.|.
CASSQNQADGGETQYF
TGCGCCAGCAGCCAGAACCAGGCGGATGGTGGAGAGACCCAGTACTTC
>TRBV5-1|TRBJ2-1|15|once|TRBD2
CASSSSLAGSNEQFF
TGCGCCAGCAGCTCCTCTTTAGCGGGATCTAATGAGCAGTTCTTC
>TRBV2|TRBJ2-7|15|.|TRBD1
CASSEIGTGINEQYF
TGTGCCAGCAGCGAAATTGGGACAGGGATTAACGAGCAGTACTTC
>TRBV6-5|TRBJ2-1|15|.|TRBD2
CASSYGTSGHNEQFF
TGTGCCAGCAGTTACGGGACTAGCGGACACAATGAGCAGTTCTTC
>TRBV19|TRBJ1-5|17|.|.
CASSSRYALDSNQPQHF
TGTGCCAGTAGTAGTAGATACGCACTGGATAGCAATCAGCCCCAGCATTTT
>TRBV5-1|TRBJ1-1|14|.|.
CASSPQGGGAEAFF
TGCGCCAGCAGCCCGCAGGGCGGAGGTGCTGAAGCTTTCTTT
>TRBV2|TRBJ1-4|12|.|.
CASSEAYEKLFF
TGTGCCAGCAGTGAAGCTTATGAAAAACTGTTTTTT
>TRBV2|TRBJ2-7|12|.|.
CANKEVLYEQYF
TGTGCCAACAAAGAGGTACTCTACGAGCAGTACTTC
>TRBV21-1|TRBJ1-2|13|once|.
CASSSGTDYGYTF
TGTGCCAGCAGCAGCGGGACAGACTATGGCTACACCTTC
>TRBV5-1|TRBJ1-6|15|.|TRBD1
CASSSGQSYNSPLHF
TGCGCCAGCAGCTCGGGACAGTCCTATAATTCACCCCTCCACTTT
>TRBV2|TRBJ2-2|17|.|TRBD1
CASRKRGQGTNTGELFF
TGTGCCAGCAGGAAGAGGGGACAGGGAACGAACACCGGGGAGCTGTTTTTT
>TRBV9|TRBJ1-4|15|.|.
CASTRGGTTNEKLFF
TGTGCCAGCACCCGAGGGGGGACAACTAATGAAAAACTGTTTTTT
>TRBV4-2|TRBJ2-1|17|.|TRBD2
CASSQDIGAGVYNEQFF
TGTGCCAGCAGCCAAGATATAGGAGCGGGAGTTTACAATGAGCAGTTCTTC
>TRBV7-2|TRBJ2-5|15|.|TRBD2
CASSSDGLGKGTQYF
TGTGCCAGCAGTTCAGACGGACTAGGGAAGGGGACCCAGTACTTC
>TRBV10-3|TRBJ2-1|15|few|TRBD2
CAISEATSGNGGQFF
TGTGCCATCAGTGAAGCGACTAGCGGGAATGGGGGGCAGTTCTTC
>TRBV11-2|TRBJ2-7|14|few|.
CASSRRAESYEQYF
TGTGCCAGCAGCCGGCGGGCGGAATCCTACGAGCAGTACTTC
>TRBV5-2|TRBJ1-1|14|.|.
CASSSGQFGTEAFF
TGTGCCAGCAGCTCTGGACAGTTCGGGACTGAAGCTTTCTTT
>TRBV7-8|TRBJ2-3|17|once|.
CASSPLGGRERADTQYF
TGTGCCAGCAGCCCCCTAGGGGGTAGGGAACGGGCAGATACGCAGTATTTT
>TRBV18|TRBJ2-2|16|.|TRBD2
CASSPSTSDNTGELFF
TGTGCCAGCTCACCAAGCACTAGCGACAACACCGGGGAGCTGTTTTTT
>TRBV28|TRBJ1-6|15|.|TRBD1
CASSFEGQLYSPLHF
TGTGCCAGCAGTTTTGAGGGACAGCTTTACTCACCCCTCCACTTT
>TRBV13|TRBJ1-6|12|.|.
CASSVLNSPLHF
TGTGCCAGCAGCGTACTTAATTCACCCCTCCACTTT
>TRBV5-1|TRBJ2-1|16|.|TRBD2
CASSSLVAGGYNEQFF
TGCGCCAGCAGCTCCCTAGTAGCGGGGGGTTACAATGAGCAGTTCTTC
>TRBV9|TRBJ2-7|15|.|.
CASSERDTLSYEQYF
TGTGCCAGCAGCGAGAGGGACACCCTCTCCTACGAGCAGTACTTC
>TRBV2|TRBJ1-5|16|.|TRBD1
CASTEGAGGFGQPQHF
TGTGCCAGCACTGAGGGGGCAGGGGGCTTTGGCCAGCCCCAGCATTTT
>TRBV2|TRBJ1-5|13|.|.
CASSYGAGQPQHF
TGTGCCAGCAGTTATGGGGCTGGGCAGCCCCAGCATTTT
>TRBV5-1|TRBJ2-5|13|.|TRBD1
CASSLEGAETQYF
TGCGCCAGCAGCTTGGAGGGGGCAGAGACCCAGTACTTC
>TRBV7-7|TRBJ2-5|14|once|TRBD2
CASSSGGSQETQYF
TGTGCCAGCAGCTCGGGGGGTTCTCAAGAGACCCAGTACTTC
>TRBV5-1|TRBJ1-5|15|once|TRBD1
CASSLGDSGNQPQHF
TGCGCCAGCAGCTTGGGGGACAGCGGCAATCAGCCCCAGCATTTT
>TRBV28|TRBJ2-2|13|.|TRBD2
CASRPGGAGELFF
TGTGCCAGCCGCCCTGGGGGGGCCGGGGAGCTGTTTTTT
>TRBV14|TRBJ2-1|17|.|.
CASSQESWQSFYNEQFF
TGTGCCAGCAGCCAAGAGTCTTGGCAGAGCTTCTACAATGAGCAGTTCTTC
>TRBV11-2|TRBJ2-1|15|.|.
CASSLRLGGDAEQFF
TGTGCCAGCAGCTTAAGATTGGGGGGTGATGCTGAGCAGTTCTTC
>TRBV18|TRBJ2-3|15|.|.
CASSPRVDSTDTQYF
TGTGCCAGCTCACCACGGGTGGATAGCACAGATACGCAGTATTTT
>TRBV7-9|TRBJ1-1|16|.|.
CASSLADTPEDAEAFF
TGTGCCAGCAGCTTAGCGGACACCCCCGAGGACGCTGAAGCTTTCTTT
>TRBV11-2|TRBJ2-7|15|few|.
CASSLGEDSSYEQYF
TGTGCCAGCAGCTTAGGGGAAGACAGTTCCTACGAGCAGTACTTC
>TRBV10-3|TRBJ2-2|15|.|.
CATELRGGLTGELFF
TGTGCCACCGAACTAAGGGGGGGCCTAACCGGGGAGCTGTTTTTT
>TRBV7-9|TRBJ1-1|17|.|.
CASSLGRDYYQNTEAFF
TGTGCCAGCAGCTTAGGGAGGGACTACTACCAGAACACTGAAGCTTTCTTT
>TRBV30|TRBJ2-1|15|once|.
CAWSRSLISYNEQFF
TGTGCCTGGAGTCGTTCCCTAATCTCCTACAATGAGCAGTTCTTC
>TRBV27|TRBJ1-1|14|.|.
CANRDGDLNTEAFF
TGTGCCAACAGAGACGGGGATCTGAACACTGAAGCTTTCTTT
>TRBV6-6|TRBJ1-1|13|.|.
CATRLPKNTEAFF
TGTGCCACCCGACTTCCAAAGAACACTGAAGCTTTCTTT
>TRBV27|TRBJ1-4|15|.|.
CASKTQGNTNEKLFF
TGTGCCAGCAAGACCCAGGGAAACACTAATGAAAAACTGTTTTTT
>TRBV28|TRBJ2-3|13|.|.
CASSLMGTDTQYF
TGTGCCAGCAGTTTGATGGGGACAGATACGCAGTATTTT